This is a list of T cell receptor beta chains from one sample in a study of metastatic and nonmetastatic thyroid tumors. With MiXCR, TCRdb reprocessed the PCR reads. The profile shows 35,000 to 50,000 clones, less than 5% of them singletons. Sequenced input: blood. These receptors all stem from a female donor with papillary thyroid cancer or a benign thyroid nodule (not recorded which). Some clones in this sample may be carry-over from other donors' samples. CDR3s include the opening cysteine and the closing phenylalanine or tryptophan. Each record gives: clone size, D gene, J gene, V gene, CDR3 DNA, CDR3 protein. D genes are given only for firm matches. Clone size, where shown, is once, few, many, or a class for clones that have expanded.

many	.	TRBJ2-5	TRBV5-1	TGCGCCAGCAGCTTGGGGGCAGAACTGGAGACCCAGTACTTC	CASSLGAELETQYF
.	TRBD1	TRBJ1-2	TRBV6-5	TGTGCCAGCAGTTACCTGAGGACAGGGGGAGGTTACGGCTACACCTTC	CASSYLRTGGGYGYTF
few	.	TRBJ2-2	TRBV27	TGTGCCAGCAGTTTGTACTCGGGGGAACTGTTTTTT	CASSLYSGELFF
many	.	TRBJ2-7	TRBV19	TGTGCCAGTAAGGGGGGTATCTACTCCTACGAGCAGTACTTC	CASKGGIYSYEQYF
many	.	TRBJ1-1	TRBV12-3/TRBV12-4	TGTGCCAGCAGTTTAGAGTTCGGGTTCACTGAAGCTTTCTTT	CASSLEFGFTEAFF
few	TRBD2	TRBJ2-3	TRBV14	TGTGCCAGCAGCGCCCGTGGTAGCGGGAAAGATACGCAGTATTTT	CASSARGSGKDTQYF
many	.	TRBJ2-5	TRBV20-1	TGCAGTGCATCCCTCGGGGTCAAGACCCAGTACTTC	CSASLGVKTQYF
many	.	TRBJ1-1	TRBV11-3	TGTGCCAGCAGCTTAACCCGGTCAAACACTGAAGCTTTCTTT	CASSLTRSNTEAFF
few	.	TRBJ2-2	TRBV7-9	TGTGCCAGCAGCCTTCAACCTAACACCGGGGAGCTGTTTTTT	CASSLQPNTGELFF
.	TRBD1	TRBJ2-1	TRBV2	TGTGCCAGCAGTGGGCCAGCAGACTACAGGGGGCGCGATCGGAATGAGCAGTTCTTC	CASSGPADYRGRDRNEQFF
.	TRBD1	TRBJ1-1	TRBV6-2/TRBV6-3	TGTGCCAGCAGTTACACGCCGGGACAGCCTTCAAACACTGAAGCTTTCTTT	CASSYTPGQPSNTEAFF
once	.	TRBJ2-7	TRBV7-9	TGTGCCAGCAGATCAGAACGGGACAACATCTACGAGCAGTACTTC	CASRSERDNIYEQYF
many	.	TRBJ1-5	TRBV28	TGTGCCAGCAGTTTTTCTAGTCAGCCCCAGCATTTT	CASSFSSQPQHF
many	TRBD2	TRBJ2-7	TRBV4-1	TGCGCCAGCAGCCAAGTTATAAGCGGGAGTGCGGACGAGCAGTACTTC	CASSQVISGSADEQYF
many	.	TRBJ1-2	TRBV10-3	TGTGCCATCAGTGGTAAGGACGGGCAGGATGGCTACACCTTC	CAISGKDGQDGYTF
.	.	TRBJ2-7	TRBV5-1	TGCGCCAGCAGCTTGGGGAGTGTAGCAACCTACGAGCAGTACTTC	CASSLGSVATYEQYF
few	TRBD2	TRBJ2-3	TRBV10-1	TGCGCCAGCAGTTCGGGTATCCAGCGGGAGCACAGATACGCAGTATTT	CASSSGIQREHRYAVF
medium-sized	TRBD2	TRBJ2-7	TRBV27	TGTGCCAGCAGTTTTGCGGGAGGGGGGTACGAGCAGTACTTC	CASSFAGGGYEQYF
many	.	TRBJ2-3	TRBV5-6	TGTGCCAGCAGCTTGGAATCTAGGGCGGGCGGTACGCAGTATTTT	CASSLESRAGGTQYF
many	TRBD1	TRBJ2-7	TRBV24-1	TGTGCCACCAGTGATTTGCCGGGACAGGGAGGCACCTACGAGCAGTACTTC	CATSDLPGQGGTYEQYF
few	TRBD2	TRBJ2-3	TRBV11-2	TGTGTCAGCAGACCAGGACTAGCGGGAGAATCGAATACGCAGTATTTT	CVSRPGLAGESNTQYF
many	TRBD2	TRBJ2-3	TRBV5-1	TGCGCCAGCAGCATGGGACTAGTTAGCACAGATACGCAGTATTTT	CASSMGLVSTDTQYF
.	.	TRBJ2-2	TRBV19	TGTGAAAGTAGTCCACAGGGTCACACCGGGGAGCTGTTTTTT	CESSPQGHTGELFF
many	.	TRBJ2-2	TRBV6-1	TGTGCCAGCAGCGGGAGAAGGGGCGGGGAGCTGTTTTTT	CASSGRRGGELFF
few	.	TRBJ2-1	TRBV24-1	TGTGCCACCAGTGATGCTAACATTTATGAGCGGTTCTTC	CATSDANIYERFF
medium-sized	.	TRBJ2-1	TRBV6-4	TGTGCCAGCAGTGACGACAGCCACAATGAGCAGTTCTTC	CASSDDSHNEQFF